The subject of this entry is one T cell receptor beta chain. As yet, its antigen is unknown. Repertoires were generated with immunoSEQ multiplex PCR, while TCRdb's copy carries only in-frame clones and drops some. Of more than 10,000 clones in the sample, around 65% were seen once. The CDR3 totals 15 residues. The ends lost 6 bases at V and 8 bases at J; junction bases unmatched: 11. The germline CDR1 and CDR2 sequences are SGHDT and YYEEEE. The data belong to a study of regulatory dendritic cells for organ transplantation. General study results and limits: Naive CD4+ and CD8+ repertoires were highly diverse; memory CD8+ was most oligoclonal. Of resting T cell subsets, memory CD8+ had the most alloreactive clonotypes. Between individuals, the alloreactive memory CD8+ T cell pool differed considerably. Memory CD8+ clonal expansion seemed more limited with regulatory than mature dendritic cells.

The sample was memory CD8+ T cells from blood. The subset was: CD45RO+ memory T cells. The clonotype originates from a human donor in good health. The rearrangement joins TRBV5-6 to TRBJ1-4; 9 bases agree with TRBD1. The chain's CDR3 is CASIPNRGPGEKLFF. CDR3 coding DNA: TGTGCCAGCATCCCTAACAGGGGGCCAGGCGAAAAACTGTTTTTT.